The rows below give T cell receptor beta chains drawn from one sample of a study of early T cells in non-severe SARS-CoV-2 infection. TCRdb reanalysed the 5' RACE reads using MiXCR and keeps one entry per CDR3 protein. The sample includes about 45,000 distinct CDR3 sequences, roughly 10% of them seen just once. What was sequenced was whole blood. The receptors were gathered from an adult who was a healthcare worker with PCR-confirmed SARS-CoV-2 infection or an uninfected control (not recorded which). The CDR3 runs from the conserved cysteine through the conserved F or W. The D gene is left open where the match is weak. Where a row states a size, it is once, few, many or the class of an expanded clone; other rows omit it.

CDR3 length	V gene	clone size	J gene	D gene	CDR3 protein	CDR3 DNA
13	TRBV7-6	.	TRBJ2-2	.	CASSADIPGELFF	TGTGCCAGCAGCGCAGACATCCCCGGGGAGCTGTTTTTT
14	TRBV2	many	TRBJ2-1	.	CASSHSGGNNEQFF	TGTGCCAGCTCCCACAGTGGGGGGAACAATGAGCAGTTCTTC
14	TRBV7-9	many	TRBJ2-4	.	CASSLGGAKNIQYF	TGTGCCAGCAGCTTAGGTGGAGCCAAAAACATTCAGTACTTC
13	TRBV28	many	TRBJ2-1	.	CASSSPRGGLPTF	TGTGCCAGCAGTTCCCCGAGGGGGGGGCTACCAACCTTC
14	TRBV29-1	.	TRBJ1-3	.	CSVKAQTSGNTIYF	TGCAGCGTTAAAGCACAGACCTCTGGAAACACCATATATTTT
17	TRBV28	many	TRBJ2-3	TRBD2	CASTHGSSGRSRDTQYF	TGTGCCAGCACCCATGGTTCTAGCGGGAGGTCGAGGGATACGCAGTATTTT
16	TRBV4-1	.	TRBJ2-2	.	CASSQQGFGNTGELFF	TGCGCCAGCAGCCAGCAGGGTTTTGGGAACACCGGGGAGCTGTTTTTT
18	TRBV7-3	many	TRBJ2-2	.	CASSPLGEGDLNTGELFF	TGTGCCAGCAGCCCCCTCGGGGAGGGGGACCTGAACACCGGGGAGCTGTTTTTT
15	TRBV6-5	.	TRBJ2-3	.	CASSSLAGRADTQYF	TGTGCCAGCAGTTCCCTGGCGGGACGGGCAGATACGCAGTATTTT
14	TRBV5-1	many	TRBJ2-5	.	CASSLEARGETQYF	TGCGCCAGCAGCTTGGAGGCCCGCGGAGAGACCCAGTACTTC
14	TRBV2	medium-sized	TRBJ2-7	.	CASSEALFIYEQYF	TGTGCCAGCAGTGAAGCGCTTTTTATCTACGAGCAGTACTTC
12	TRBV12-3/TRBV12-4	medium-sized	TRBJ2-1	.	CASSLGDVGKFF	TGTGCCAGCAGTTTAGGGGACGTGGGGAAGTTCTTC
15	TRBV20-1	.	TRBJ1-2	TRBD1	CSARVYYRGENGYTF	TGCAGTGCTAGAGTATACTACAGGGGAGAGAATGGCTACACCTTC
15	TRBV19	many	TRBJ2-2	.	CASKTGTLNTGELFF	TGTGCCAGTAAGACCGGGACCTTGAACACCGGGGAGCTGTTTTTT
20	TRBV7-8	many	TRBJ2-1	TRBD2	CASSLARVQWTSYSRNEQFF	TGTGCCAGCAGCTTAGCGAGGGTGCAGTGGACTAGCTATAGTCGCAATGAGCAGTTCTTC
13	TRBV20-1	.	TRBJ1-1	TRBD1	CSARGQGDTEAFF	TGCAGTGCTAGAGGACAGGGAGACACTGAAGCTTTCTTT
13	TRBV6-5	many	TRBJ2-7	.	CASSSNSPYEQYF	TGTGCCAGCAGTTCTAACAGTCCCTACGAGCAGTACTTC
13	TRBV20-1	few	TRBJ2-7	TRBD2	CSARAGGVGEQYF	TGCAGTGCTAGAGCGGGGGGAGTGGGCGAGCAGTACTTC
16	TRBV19	few	TRBJ2-1	TRBD2	CASSTPGLAGVYEQFF	TGTGCCAGTAGTACCCCGGGGCTAGCGGGAGTGTATGAGCAGTTCTTC
14	TRBV28	few	TRBJ2-5	.	CASRRDLYLETQYF	TGTGCCAGCAGACGGGACTTGTATTTGGAGACCCAGTACTTC
15	TRBV6-5	many	TRBJ1-6	.	CASSSYAGSNSPLHF	TGTGCCAGCAGCAGCTACGCGGGAAGTAATTCACCCCTCCACTTT
11	TRBV5-6	many	TRBJ1-1	.	CASSLDGEAFF	TGTGCCAGCAGCTTGGACGGTGAAGCTTTCTTT
13	TRBV9	.	TRBJ2-7	.	CASSDDRTYEQYF	TGTGCCAGCAGTGATGACAGAACCTACGAGCAGTACTTC
14	TRBV2	.	TRBJ1-1	TRBD1	CASSLGQMNTEAFF	TGTGCCAGCAGTTTGGGACAGATGAACACTGAAGCTTTCTTT
17	TRBV7-3	many	TRBJ2-2	TRBD2	CASSLTAASGNTGELFF	TGTGCCAGCAGCTTAACTGCCGCTAGCGGGAACACCGGGGAGCTGTTTTTT
14	TRBV4-3	many	TRBJ2-7	.	CASSQGVGLYEQYF	TGCGCCAGCAGCCAAGGGGTGGGACTCTACGAGCAGTACTTC
12	TRBV29-1	medium-sized	TRBJ2-2	.	CSVLPGTGELFF	TGCAGCGTCCTCCCGGGAACCGGGGAGCTGTTTTTT
17	TRBV11-2	many	TRBJ2-1	.	CASSLGFGGLIGNEQFF	TGTGCCAGCAGCTTAGGGTTCGGGGGGCTGATCGGGAATGAGCAGTTCTTC
15	TRBV7-9	many	TRBJ2-5	TRBD2	CASSLGGRGQETQYF	TGTGCCAGCAGCTTAGGCGGGAGAGGACAAGAGACCCAGTACTTC
15	TRBV14	many	TRBJ2-1	.	CASSPLLGASHEQFF	TGTGCCAGCAGCCCTTTACTCGGAGCTAGCCATGAGCAGTTCTTC
13	TRBV7-2	many	TRBJ1-3	TRBD1	CASGQGRGYTIYF	TGTGCCAGTGGGCAGGGCAGGGGGTACACCATATATTTT
15	TRBV7-2	many	TRBJ2-4	.	CASGSGALAKNIQYF	TGTGCCAGCGGCTCCGGGGCTCTAGCCAAAAACATTCAGTACTTC
14	TRBV6-2/TRBV6-3	many	TRBJ1-3	TRBD1	CASSGTGGTRTIYF	TGTGCCAGCAGTGGTACAGGGGGCACCCGGACCATATATTTT
16	TRBV6-6	.	TRBJ2-3	.	CASRKLGGSAADTQYF	TGTGCCAGCAGAAAACTCGGGGGCTCGGCCGCAGATACGCAGTATTTT
14	TRBV29-1	.	TRBJ2-7	TRBD2	CSVELASGISEQYF	TGCAGCGTTGAATTGGCTAGCGGGATATCCGAGCAGTACTTC
15	TRBV2	few	TRBJ2-1	.	CASSDGASSYNEQFF	TGTGCCAGCAGCGACGGGGCAAGCTCCTACAATGAGCAGTTCTTC
11	TRBV29-1	.	TRBJ2-3	.	CSAAAPDTQYF	TGCAGCGCTGCCGCCCCAGATACGCAGTATTTT
13	TRBV29-1	many	TRBJ1-1	.	CSVEGTENTEAFF	TGCAGCGTTGAAGGGACAGAAAACACTGAAGCTTTCTTT
12	TRBV10-3	.	TRBJ2-5	.	CAAGGTKETQYF	TGTGCCGCGGGCGGGACAAAAGAGACCCAGTACTTC
13	TRBV29-1	many	TRBJ2-7	TRBD1	CSVDGTGGYEQYF	TGCAGCGTTGATGGGACAGGGGGCTACGAGCAGTACTTC
13	TRBV5-1	few	TRBJ2-7	.	CASRRTGSYEQYF	TGCGCCAGCAGACGGACTGGATCCTACGAGCAGTACTTC
13	TRBV6-2/TRBV6-3	many	TRBJ1-5	TRBD1	CASSHRGFQPQHF	TGTGCCAGCAGCCACAGGGGGTTTCAGCCCCAGCATTTT
15	TRBV28	many	TRBJ2-7	TRBD1	CASSRPSQGDYEQYF	TGTGCCAGCAGTAGACCCTCACAGGGGGATTACGAGCAGTACTTC
12	TRBV6-6	medium-sized	TRBJ1-1	.	CASSYVTDEAFF	TGTGCCAGCAGTTACGTGACAGATGAAGCTTTCTTT
12	TRBV20-1	.	TRBJ1-2	.	CSARRGPDGYTF	TGCAGTGCTAGACGAGGACCTGATGGCTACACCTTC
16	TRBV11-2	few	TRBJ2-2	TRBD1	CASSLGQRQGNGELFF	TGTGCCAGCAGCTTAGGGCAAAGACAGGGAAACGGGGAGCTGTTTTTT
18	TRBV5-8	.	TRBJ2-3	.	CASSLSARASHRTDTQYF	TGTGCCAGCAGCTTGTCTGCGAGGGCGTCGCACCGCACAGATACGCAGTATTTT
15	TRBV11-3	few	TRBJ2-1	.	CASSLDQGSFDEQFF	TGTGCCAGCAGCTTAGACCAGGGGTCTTTCGATGAGCAGTTCTTC
19	TRBV12-3/TRBV12-4	many	TRBJ2-1	TRBD2	CASSLDPLLSSGRGDEQFF	TGTGCCAGCAGTCTCGACCCCCTCTTGTCCAGCGGGAGAGGGGATGAGCAGTTCTTC
13	TRBV28	many	TRBJ1-1	.	CASTSRDVTEAFF	TGTGCCAGCACGAGCAGGGACGTCACTGAAGCTTTCTTT
14	TRBV12-3/TRBV12-4	.	TRBJ1-2	.	CASSFGFVRPGYTF	TGTGCCAGCAGTTTTGGTTTCGTACGTCCTGGCTACACCTTC
16	TRBV4-3	many	TRBJ2-1	TRBD2	CASSQGLAGGFNEQFF	TGCGCCAGCAGCCAAGGACTAGCGGGAGGGTTCAATGAGCAGTTCTTC
13	TRBV28	.	TRBJ2-1	.	CASSLSSTLLQFF	TGTGCCAGCAGTTTATCATCGACCCTTCTTCAGTTCTTC
16	TRBV27	.	TRBJ1-4	.	CASSVAGGSTNEKLFF	TGTGCCAGCAGTGTGGCAGGAGGGTCAACTAATGAAAAACTGTTTTTT
15	TRBV12-3/TRBV12-4	many	TRBJ2-5	.	CASSLAGLIRETQYF	TGTGCCAGCAGTTTAGCAGGGCTAATCAGAGAGACCCAGTACTTC